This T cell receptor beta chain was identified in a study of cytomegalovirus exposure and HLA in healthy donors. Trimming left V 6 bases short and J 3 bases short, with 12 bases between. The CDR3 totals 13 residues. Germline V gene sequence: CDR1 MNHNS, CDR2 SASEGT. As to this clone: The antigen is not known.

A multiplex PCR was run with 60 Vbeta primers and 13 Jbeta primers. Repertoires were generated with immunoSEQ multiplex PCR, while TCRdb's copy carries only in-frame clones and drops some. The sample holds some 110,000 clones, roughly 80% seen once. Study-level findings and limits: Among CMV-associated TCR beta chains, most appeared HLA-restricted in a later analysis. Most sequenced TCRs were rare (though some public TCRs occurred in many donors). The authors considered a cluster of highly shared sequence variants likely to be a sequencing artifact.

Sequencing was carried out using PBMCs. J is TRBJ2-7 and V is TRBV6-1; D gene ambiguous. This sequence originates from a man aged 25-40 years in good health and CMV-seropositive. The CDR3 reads CASRNSGLYEQYF. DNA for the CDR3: TGTGCCAGCAGAAACAGTGGGCTCTACGAGCAGTACTTC.